This TCR beta chain was found in a study of blood T cell repertoires in COVID-19. Data came from immunoSEQ multiplex PCR; TCRdb stores just in-frame clones and leaves some out. The repertoire holds more than 65,000 clones, with roughly four fifths as singletons. The CDR3 consists of 13 residues. CDR1 and CDR2 from the germline V gene are SGHRS and YFSETQ. The J segment lost 5 bases and the V segment lost 0 bases, leaving 2 bases of the junction unmatched. Sequencing input: peripheral blood. This clonotype was sampled from a human donor in a cohort sampled during active COVID-19. V gene TRBV5-1 combines with J gene TRBJ2-7; 7 positions agree with TRBD1. This CDR3 reads CASSLAGGNEQYF. The CDR3 nucleotides are TGCGCCAGCAGCTTGGCAGGGGGAAACGAGCAGTACTTC.